What follows are 27 T cell receptor beta chains derived from one specimen sequenced in a study of T cells in Graves' hyperthyroidism and ophthalmopathy. The CDR3 regions of TCR beta were amplified from RNA transcripts. HTBI primers drove first-round RT-PCR of the TCR CDR3. Via MiXCR, TCRdb re-called the multiplex PCR reads, giving one row per CDR3 protein. The sample holds some 740,000 distinct CDR3 sequences, around 13% seen once. The sample was blood. The receptors derive from a young woman with Graves' hyperthyroidism.

This clonotype appeared many times. This chain joins TRBV20-1 and TRBJ2-5; D is tentatively TRBD1 or TRBD2 (5 bases each). This CDR3 contains 17 residues. Trimming took off 0 bases at V and 5 bases at J, with 22 bases between the two ends. Germline CDR1 reads DFQATT; CDR2 reads SNEGSKA (reference sequence). The CDR3 region is CSARDKIRLGTKETQYF. CDR3 coding DNA: TGCAGTGCTAGAGATAAAATCCGATTAGGGACGAAGGAGACCCAGTACTTC.

This clonotype was recorded at least ten times. The J gene is TRBJ1-2, the V gene TRBV6-5, with a tentative D call TRBD1 (5 bases). The ends were cut back, 2 bases at V and 3 bases at J, with 10 bases in the middle. Germline CDR1 reads MNHEY; CDR2 reads SVGAGI. This CDR3 has 14 residues. The CDR3 spells CASSYGGPDYGYTF. The DNA of the CDR3 is TGTGCCAGCAGTTACGGGGGACCAGACTATGGCTACACCTTC.

This clonotype was observed many times. V is TRBV20-1 and J is TRBJ2-4, with TRBD2 identical over 10 bases. CDR3 size: 16 residues. The germline V gene has CDR1 DFQATT and CDR2 SNEGSKA (reference sequence). The ends lost 6 bases at V and 6 bases at J; junction bases unmatched: 14. CDR3 DNA sequence: TGCAGTGCCAGGAAGAGTCTAGCGGGAGCAGGAAACATTCAGTACTTC. It specifies CSARKSLAGAGNIQYF.

In its sample, this clonotype was seen a few times. CDR3 region: CASSLAPLAGGLTGELFF. The CDR3 bases are TGTGCCAGCAGCTTAGCCCCCCTAGCGGGAGGGCTTACCGGGGAGCTGTTTTTT. The chain employs TRBV7-9 and TRBJ2-2; 12 bases align to TRBD2. CDR1 and CDR2 (germline): SEHNR, FQNEAQ (reference sequence). This CDR3 contains 18 residues. The trim removed 0 bases at V and 5 bases at J, leaving 7 bases unmatched. The full variable domain, its missing parts supplied by reference TRBV7-9 and TRBJ2-2, is DTGVSQNPRHKITKRGQNVTFRCDPISEHNRLYWYRQTLGQGPEFLTYFQNEAQLEKSRLLSDRFSAERPKGSFSTLEIQRTEQGDSAMYLCASSLAPLAGGLTGELFFGEGSRLTVL.

This clonotype has a count of ten or more. V usage is TRBV6-2 or TRBV6-3 and J usage is TRBJ2-1, with 9 nucleotides matching TRBD2. Germline-derived CDR1 and CDR2 are MNHEY and SVGEGT. Germline trimming cut 4 bases from V and 9 bases from J; bases unmatched to any gene: 10. This CDR3 contains 15 residues. Here the CDR3 reads CASSWREGQVSEQFF. CDR3 nucleotides: TGTGCCAGCAGTTGGCGGGAGGGCCAGGTCAGTGAGCAGTTCTTC.

This clonotype was seen more than once but under ten times. The chain employs TRBV4-1 and TRBJ2-1, with D tentatively TRBD2 (6 bases). The germline CDR1 and CDR2 sequences are MGHRA and YSYEKL. The CDR3 extends over 16 amino acids. V gave up 1 base and J gave up 4 bases, with 14 bases separating them. CDR3 region: CASSQGGGRRYNEQFF. In DNA form, the CDR3 reads TGCGCCAGCAGCCAAGGCGGTGGGAGGCGTTACAATGAGCAGTTCTTC.

The chain recombines TRBV11-3 with TRBJ2-7, with 10 bases lining up with TRBD1. Germline V gives CDR1 SGHNT, CDR2 YENEEA. The V segment lost 5 bases and the J segment 7 bases; nucleotides outside the gene matches: 11. The CDR3 sequence is 15 residues long. The CDR3 here is CASSVAGTGVYEQYF. In nucleotides, the CDR3 is TGTGCCAGCAGCGTAGCTGGGACAGGGGTATATGAGCAGTACTTC.

This clonotype has ten or more counts. This rearrangement joins TRBV7-2 to TRBJ2-1; TRBD2 is a possible D gene (5 bases). V lost 5 bases and J lost 12, with 26 bases in between. Germline V lookup: CDR1 SGHTA, CDR2 FQGNSA. The CDR3 has 16 amino acids. Written as DNA, the CDR3 is TGTGCCAGCAGCCGCAATGTGGGAGCCCCTCCTCGGGGGCAGTTCTTC. It yields the protein CASSRNVGAPPRGQFF.

This clonotype has a count of ten or more. The gene calls are TRBV30 and TRBJ2-1; TRBD1 aligns across 11 bases. The CDR3 is made up of 15 amino acids. CDR1 GTSNPN and CDR2 SVGIG come from the germline V gene (reference sequence). The ends lost 1 base at V and 4 bases at J; junction bases unmatched: 3. CDR3: CAWSGGTGGYNEQFF. CDR3 coding DNA: TGTGCCTGGAGTGGTGGGACAGGGGGATACAATGAGCAGTTCTTC.

This clonotype was picked up many times. This chain joins TRBV20-1 and TRBJ2-1; no firm D call. This CDR3 is 12 amino acids long. Trimming shortened V by 3 bases and J by 4 bases, and 7 bases separated the two germline ends. Germline V lookup: CDR1 DFQATT, CDR2 SNEGSKA (reference sequence). The CDR3 DNA reads TGCAGTGCTAGCGGATCTTACAATGAGCAGTTCTTC. Translation gives CSASGSYNEQFF.

The chain is built from TRBV5-1 and TRBJ2-7; 11 nucleotides match TRBD1. CDR1 and CDR2 from the germline V gene are SGHRS and YFSETQ. The V segment lost 2 bases and the J segment 2 bases; nucleotides outside the gene matches: 9. The CDR3 consists of 17 residues. DNA for the CDR3: TGCGCCAGCAGCTTATCTATCCGGGACAGGGGGACCTACGAGCAGTACTTC. This translates into CASSLSIRDRGTYEQYF.

The table lists this clonotype with many counts. The CDR3 DNA reads as TGTGCCAGCAGCCATCGGGACAGCATCTCTGGAAACACCATATATTTT. This codes for CASSHRDSISGNTIYF. The V and J genes are TRBV7-8 and TRBJ1-3; 7 positions agree with TRBD1. In germline, CDR1 is SGHVS, CDR2 FQNEAQ. The CDR3 sequence is 16 residues long. Losses at the gene ends were 5 bases for V and 0 bases for J; bases not matched to a gene: 7.

Only a few counts were recorded for this clonotype. This chain connects TRBV14 to TRBJ1-5; TRBD1 might be the D (5 bases). The CDR3 totals 14 residues. Deletions cut 3 bases from V and 4 bases from J, with 10 bases between. Germline V lookup: CDR1 SGHDN, CDR2 FVKESK. This CDR3 is CASSQGGRNQPQHF. The DNA for the CDR3 is TGTGCCAGCAGCCAGGGGGGAAGGAATCAGCCCCAGCATTTT.

In its sample, this clonotype was seen many times. The rearrangement joins TRBV4-1 to TRBJ2-3, with 13 bases fitting TRBD2. The CDR3 is 17 residues long. After removal of 1 base from V and 6 bases from J, the junction contained 7 bases not matched to a gene. Germline V CDR1 and CDR2: MGHRA, YSYEKL. Here the CDR3 DNA reads TGCGCCAGCAGCCAAGGGCCGACTAGCGGGAGGCGGGATACGCAGTATTTT. As protein: CASSQGPTSGRRDTQYF.

The J gene is TRBJ2-5, the V gene TRBV6-5; D is unresolved. CDR1 MNHEY and CDR2 SVGAGI come from the germline V gene. Trimming stripped 0 bases from V and 4 bases from J, with 12 bases between. This CDR3 is built from 15 residues. The CDR3 region is CASSYSNQRLETQYF. DNA of the CDR3: TGTGCCAGCAGTTACTCGAATCAACGGTTAGAGACCCAGTACTTC.

J is TRBJ2-7 and V is TRBV9; no clear D gene. V dropped 0 bases and J dropped 3 bases, with 13 bases sitting between them. CDR1 and CDR2 from the germline V gene are SGDLS and YYNGEE. The CDR3 contains 15 residues. The CDR3 protein is CASSVDDWRYYEQYF. Here the CDR3 DNA reads TGTGCCAGCAGCGTAGACGACTGGAGATACTACGAGCAGTACTTC.

This clonotype was found many times. In DNA form, the CDR3 reads TGTGCCATCCCTAGGACAGGGGAAAGCACAGATACGCAGTATTTT. It codes for CAIPRTGESTDTQYF. V usage is TRBV7-3 and J usage is TRBJ2-3, with 9 bases matching TRBD1. The CDR3 consists of 15 residues. Per germline, CDR1 SGHTA and CDR2 FQGTGA. The ends lost 10 bases at V and 0 bases at J; junction bases unmatched: 8.

There are many counts of this clonotype. The chain links TRBV30 to TRBJ2-3; D unclear. V was trimmed by 2 bases and J by 0 bases, leaving 9 bases between them. CDR1 and CDR2 (germline): GTSNPN, SVGIG (reference sequence). CDR3 length: 14 residues. CDR3 sequence reads: CAWSLWDSTDTQYF. The CDR3 coding sequence is TGTGCCTGGAGTCTCTGGGATAGCACAGATACGCAGTATTTT.

This clonotype was observed a handful of times. The chain is built from TRBV19 and TRBJ2-1; tentatively, D is TRBD2 (5 bases). This CDR3 spans 15 amino acids. V was cut by 5 bases and J by 2 bases, with 13 bases left in between. Per germline, CDR1 LNHDA and CDR2 SQIVND (reference sequence). CDR3: CASSFSPGAYNEQFF. DNA of the CDR3: TGTGCCAGTAGTTTCTCCCCCGGGGCCTACAATGAGCAGTTCTTC.

The V and J genes are TRBV6-2 or TRBV6-3 and TRBJ2-2; no reliable D call. This CDR3 is built from 13 residues. Germline CDR1 and CDR2: MNHEY and SVGEGT. V lost 7 bases and J 3 bases, leaving 9 bases between the germline ends. CDR3 DNA sequence: TGTGCCAGCAAGACCCAATACACCGGGGAGCTGTTTTTT. Translation gives CASKTQYTGELFF.

This rearrangement joins TRBV9 to TRBJ1-2; D gene uncertain. V was pared by 4 bases and J by 8 bases, with 15 bases between. Germline V gene data show CDR1 as SGDLS and CDR2 as YYNGEE. The length of the CDR3 is 13 residues. CDR3 nucleotide sequence: TGTGCCAGCAGCTTCCGGACGGGAACCGGCTACACCTTC. This encodes CASSFRTGTGYTF.

This clonotype was found a few times. The gene calls are TRBV6-1 and TRBJ1-1; TRBD1 might be the D (5 bases). The ends were cut back, 10 bases at V and 0 bases at J, with 12 bases in the middle. Germline CDR1 is MNHNS and CDR2 is SASEGT. CDR3 size: 13 residues. CDR3 sequence (DNA): TGTGCCACCCGACTGGGGGTGAACACTGAAGCTTTCTTT. This sequence encodes CATRLGVNTEAFF.

This clonotype was detected many times. This sequence joins TRBV2 and TRBJ2-1; 11 bases agree with TRBD2. Trimming took 10 bases from V and 4 from J; bases not matched to a gene: 9. Germline V gene lookup returns CDR1 SNHLY and CDR2 FYNNEI. The CDR3 is made up of 15 amino acids. CDR3 sequence: CAIFRRTSGYNEQFF. The CDR3 DNA is TGTGCCATCTTCCGCCGGACTAGCGGGTACAATGAGCAGTTCTTC.

This clonotype was counted a few times. This chain joins TRBV24-1 and TRBJ2-5; the D is unclear. V lost 4 bases to trimming and J lost 7 bases, with 12 bases between them. CDR3 length: 13 residues. Germline V CDR1 and CDR2: KGHDR, SFDVKD. CDR3 coding DNA: TGTGCCACCAGTGACCCGATTTCAGGGACCCAGTACTTC. Protein product: CATSDPISGTQYF.

The sample holds many counts of this clonotype. This CDR3 reads CASRSLAGKSDTQYF. The DNA for the CDR3 is TGTGCCAGCAGATCCCTAGCGGGAAAGTCAGATACGCAGTATTTT. The gene calls are TRBV6-2 or TRBV6-3 and TRBJ2-3, with 9 positions matching TRBD2. The CDR3 spans 15 residues. J lost 4 bases, V lost 6 bases, and 8 bases had no gene match. Germline V gene data show CDR1 as MNHEY and CDR2 as SVGEGT.

This clonotype was seen repeatedly, ten times or more. This chain joins TRBV20-1 and TRBJ1-1; 10 bases fit TRBD1. Looked up from germline, CDR1 is DFQATT and CDR2 is SNEGSKA (reference sequence). The CDR3 consists of 17 residues. J lost 8 bases, V lost 0 bases, and 15 bases had no gene match. The CDR3 region is CSARDFLFGTGVTEAFF. CDR3 DNA: TGCAGTGCTAGAGATTTTTTATTTGGGACAGGGGTCACCGAAGCTTTCTTT.

This clonotype was recorded at least ten times. The chain uses TRBV13 and TRBJ1-1; D is unresolved. The CDR3 covers 13 residues. Trimming removed 5 bases from V and 3 bases from J, with 10 bases in between. Germline values: CDR1 PRHDT, CDR2 FYEKMQ (reference sequence). This CDR3 is CASSPVGHTEAFF. CDR3 nucleotides: TGTGCCAGCAGCCCTGTGGGTCACACTGAAGCTTTCTTT.